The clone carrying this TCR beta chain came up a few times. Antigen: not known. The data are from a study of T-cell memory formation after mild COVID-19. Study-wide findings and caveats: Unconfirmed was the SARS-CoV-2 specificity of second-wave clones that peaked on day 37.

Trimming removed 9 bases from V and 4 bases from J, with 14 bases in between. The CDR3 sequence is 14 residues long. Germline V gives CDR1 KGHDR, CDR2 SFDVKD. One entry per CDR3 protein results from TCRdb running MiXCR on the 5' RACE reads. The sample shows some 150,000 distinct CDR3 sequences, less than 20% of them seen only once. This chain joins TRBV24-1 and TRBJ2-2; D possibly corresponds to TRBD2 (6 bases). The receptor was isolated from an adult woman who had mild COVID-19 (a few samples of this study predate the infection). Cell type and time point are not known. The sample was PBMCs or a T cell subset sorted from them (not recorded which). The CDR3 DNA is TGTGCCACCGGGGATAAGGAGGGCACCGGGGAGCTGTTTTTT. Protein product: CATGDKEGTGELFF.